Listed below are T cell receptor beta chains from one sample, sequenced in a study of blood T cell repertoires in COVID-19. Measured with immunoSEQ multiplex PCR; TCRdb has only the in-frame clones, and not every one. Among 270,000 or so clones listed, over 70% were seen once. The sample taken for sequencing was peripheral blood. The receptors derive from a human donor in a cohort sampled during active COVID-19. The CDR3 runs from the conserved cysteine through the conserved F or W. The order of the fields is clone size, V gene, J gene, D gene, CDR3 DNA, CDR3 protein. D genes are given only for firm matches. Only part of the rows carry a size: once, few, many, or a class if the clone is expanded.

size: .; V: TRBV28; J: TRBJ2-7; D: TRBD2; DNA: TGTGCCAGCAGTTGGACTAGTGCGAACGAGCAGTACTTC; CDR3: CASSWTSANEQYF
size: .; V: TRBV7-8; J: TRBJ1-6; D: .; DNA: TGTGCCAGCAGCTTAGCGCGCACAGGAGATAATTCACCCCTCCACTTT; CDR3: CASSLARTGDNSPLHF
size: once; V: TRBV15; J: TRBJ1-1; D: .; DNA: TGTGCCACCCTCAGCCCAGGGGCTGAAGCTTTCTTT; CDR3: CATLSPGAEAFF
size: .; V: TRBV4-3; J: TRBJ2-7; D: .; DNA: TGCGCCAGCAGCCAAGAGCTTGGCGACTACAGTGGGGAGCAGTACTTC; CDR3: CASSQELGDYSGEQYF
size: .; V: TRBV25-1; J: TRBJ2-7; D: .; DNA: TGTGCCAGCAGTGACGGGGGAAACTCCTACGAGCAGTACTTC; CDR3: CASSDGGNSYEQYF
size: .; V: TRBV6-5; J: TRBJ1-1; D: .; DNA: TGTGCCAGCAACAGAGCCCCAAGCGCGGGCACTGAAGCTTTCTTT; CDR3: CASNRAPSAGTEAFF
size: .; V: TRBV27; J: TRBJ2-7; D: .; DNA: TGTGCCAGCAGTTTATCCCCCGGCTCCTACGAGCAGTACTTC; CDR3: CASSLSPGSYEQYF
size: .; V: TRBV5-1; J: TRBJ2-5; D: TRBD2; DNA: TGCGCCAGCAGCTCCCTTGGGGCAGCTCGCTCTCCCGGGACTAGCGGGGGCCAAGAGACCCAGTACTTC; CDR3: CASSSLGAARSPGTSGGQETQYF
size: few; V: TRBV4-2; J: TRBJ1-3; D: TRBD1; DNA: TGTGCCAGCAGCCAAGGCGGACAGGGGGGGGGAAACACCATATATTTT; CDR3: CASSQGGQGGGNTIYF
size: .; V: TRBV11-1; J: TRBJ2-7; D: .; DNA: TGTGCCAGCAGCTTAGGAGGGGGACCAGGCTCCTACGAGCAGTACTTC; CDR3: CASSLGGGPGSYEQYF
size: .; V: TRBV2; J: TRBJ1-1; D: .; DNA: TGTGCCAGCAGTGTGGACCCCAGGGTCCCTGAAGCTTTCTTT; CDR3: CASSVDPRVPEAFF
size: .; V: TRBV11-1; J: TRBJ1-1; D: .; DNA: TGTGCCAGCACCTCGGACAGTATCATGAACACTGAAGCTTTCTTT; CDR3: CASTSDSIMNTEAFF
size: .; V: TRBV2; J: TRBJ2-2; D: .; DNA: TGTGCCAGCCGCGGTCCTGAGGCCGGGGAGCTGTTTTTT; CDR3: CASRGPEAGELFF
size: few; V: TRBV11-3; J: TRBJ2-2; D: TRBD2; DNA: TGTGCCAGCATGGATGGGTTGAGCGGGGGGGCCGGGGAGCTGTTTTTT; CDR3: CASMDGLSGGAGELFF
size: .; V: TRBV6-5; J: TRBJ1-3; D: .; DNA: TGTGCCAGCACCTTTGATGAGAGCTCTGGAAACACCATATATTTT; CDR3: CASTFDESSGNTIYF
size: once; V: TRBV7-2; J: TRBJ2-3; D: TRBD2; DNA: TGTGCCAGCAGCTCGTTAGCGGGGGGACCCACAGATACGCAGTATTTT; CDR3: CASSSLAGGPTDTQYF
size: .; V: TRBV6-5; J: TRBJ2-5; D: TRBD1; DNA: TGTGCCAGCCGGACAGGGAGACAAGAGACCCAGTACTTC; CDR3: CASRTGRQETQYF
size: .; V: TRBV2; J: TRBJ2-7; D: .; DNA: TGTGCCAGCAGTGGTGGAGGTTTCGAGCAGTACTTC; CDR3: CASSGGGFEQYF
size: .; V: TRBV29-1; J: TRBJ1-1; D: .; DNA: TGCAGCGCCCAAGGGAGAGCAGTTAACACTGAAGCTTTCTTT; CDR3: CSAQGRAVNTEAFF
size: .; V: TRBV27; J: TRBJ2-5; D: .; DNA: TGTGCCAGCAGTATAACAGGGCACCAAGAGACCCAGTACTTC; CDR3: CASSITGHQETQYF
size: .; V: TRBV7-9; J: TRBJ1-2; D: .; DNA: TGTGCCAGCAGCTTATGGGGGCGCCCCTTC; CDR3: CASSLWGRPF
size: .; V: TRBV6-5; J: TRBJ2-7; D: .; DNA: TGTGCCAGCAGTTCTACGGGATGGAGGGCCTACGAGCAGTACTTC; CDR3: CASSSTGWRAYEQYF
size: few; V: TRBV2; J: TRBJ2-7; D: TRBD2; DNA: TGTGCCAGCGGGACTAGCGGGAGCCGCAGGGCCGAGCAGTACTTC; CDR3: CASGTSGSRRAEQYF
size: many; V: TRBV18; J: TRBJ1-1; D: .; DNA: TGTGCCAGCTCCGATCACCCGGGGGGTGCTGAAGCTTTCTTT; CDR3: CASSDHPGGAEAFF
size: .; V: TRBV2; J: TRBJ1-2; D: .; DNA: TGTGCCAGCAGTGAAGAAACAGGGATAGATGGCTACACCTTC; CDR3: CASSEETGIDGYTF
size: .; V: TRBV7-2; J: TRBJ2-2; D: .; DNA: TGTGCCAGCAGCCCGTTAAGGGGATGGGCCGCGAACACCGGGGAGCTGTTTTTT; CDR3: CASSPLRGWAANTGELFF
size: .; V: TRBV4-3; J: TRBJ2-6; D: TRBD1; DNA: TGCGCCAGCAGCCAAGAAGGGGACAGCTCTGGGGCCAACGTCCTGACTTTC; CDR3: CASSQEGDSSGANVLTF
size: once; V: TRBV18; J: TRBJ1-1; D: .; DNA: TGTGCCAGCTCACCACAAACGGCGCAGGCGAACACTGAAGCTTTCTTT; CDR3: CASSPQTAQANTEAFF
size: few; V: TRBV5-1; J: TRBJ2-2; D: TRBD1; DNA: TGCGCCAGCAGCTTGGACCAGGGGGCGGTCGGGGAGCTGTTTTTT; CDR3: CASSLDQGAVGELFF
size: .; V: TRBV23-1; J: TRBJ2-5; D: .; DNA: TGCGCCAGCAGTCGTCTAACTAGGCCCCGCGGGATAGAGACCCAGTACTTC; CDR3: CASSRLTRPRGIETQYF
size: .; V: TRBV2; J: TRBJ2-3; D: .; DNA: TGTGCCAGCAGTCGAGTGCGCGGCACAGATACGCAGTATTTT; CDR3: CASSRVRGTDTQYF
size: .; V: TRBV14; J: TRBJ2-1; D: TRBD2; DNA: TGTGCCAGCAGCCAAGATTGGGGGAGGGCCCTGGATGAGCAGTTCTTC; CDR3: CASSQDWGRALDEQFF
size: .; V: TRBV28; J: TRBJ2-2; D: .; DNA: TGTGCCAGCAGTTCACCCCTCGGGGGGCGGGTGATAACCGGGGAGCTGTTTTTT; CDR3: CASSSPLGGRVITGELFF
size: once; V: TRBV18; J: TRBJ1-1; D: .; DNA: TGTGCCAGCTCACCACTCCCGGGGGGGAACACTGAAGCTTTCTTT; CDR3: CASSPLPGGNTEAFF
size: .; V: TRBV4-3; J: TRBJ2-1; D: TRBD2; DNA: TGCGCCAGCAGCCAAGAATTAGCGGGGTATTACAATGAGCAGTTCTTC; CDR3: CASSQELAGYYNEQFF
size: .; V: TRBV6-2/TRBV6-3; J: TRBJ2-7; D: .; DNA: TGTGCCAGCAGTTCCCTGAGCGAGCAGTACTTC; CDR3: CASSSLSEQYF
size: .; V: TRBV9; J: TRBJ2-7; D: TRBD2; DNA: TGTGCCAGCAGCGTAGAGGCAAGGACTAGCGGGATGGGGCAGTACTTC; CDR3: CASSVEARTSGMGQYF
size: .; V: TRBV5-1; J: TRBJ2-1; D: .; DNA: TGCGCCAGCAGCTTGGTGTCGGACTCAACCTACAATGAGCAGTTCTTC; CDR3: CASSLVSDSTYNEQFF
size: .; V: TRBV5-1; J: TRBJ1-2; D: .; DNA: TGCGCCAGCAGCTACAGGGATAACTATGGCTACACCTTC; CDR3: CASSYRDNYGYTF
size: few; V: TRBV11-2; J: TRBJ2-1; D: TRBD2; DNA: TGTGCCAGCAGCTCAGGTCCAGGGCGGGGGGGCTCCTACAATGAGCAGTTCTTC; CDR3: CASSSGPGRGGSYNEQFF
size: .; V: TRBV7-2; J: TRBJ1-1; D: .; DNA: TGTGCCAGCAGCTTATCCCCTCCTCGTGAAGCTTTCTTT; CDR3: CASSLSPPREAFF
size: .; V: TRBV5-1; J: TRBJ2-3; D: TRBD2; DNA: TGCGCCAGCAGCCGCCGGACTAGCGGGGGGGCCAGCACAGATACGCAGTATTTT; CDR3: CASSRRTSGGASTDTQYF
size: .; V: TRBV28; J: TRBJ2-7; D: .; DNA: TGTGCCAGCAGTGACACAGGGTACGAGCAGTACTTC; CDR3: CASSDTGYEQYF
size: .; V: TRBV24-1; J: TRBJ1-2; D: TRBD1; DNA: TGTGCCACCAGTTGGACAGGGGGCTATGGCTACACCTTC; CDR3: CATSWTGGYGYTF
size: .; V: TRBV6-4; J: TRBJ2-3; D: TRBD1; DNA: TGTGCCAGCAGTGACCAGGGGGCCGGGACAGATACGCAGTATTTT; CDR3: CASSDQGAGTDTQYF
size: .; V: TRBV5-1; J: TRBJ2-3; D: TRBD2; DNA: TGCGCCAGCAGCTTGGACACCTGGGCGGGAGGAGTGTCAGATACGCAGTATTTT; CDR3: CASSLDTWAGGVSDTQYF
size: .; V: TRBV19; J: TRBJ2-2; D: TRBD1; DNA: TGTGCCAGTAGTGTATATCTGACAGGGTCCGGGGAGCTGTTTTTT; CDR3: CASSVYLTGSGELFF